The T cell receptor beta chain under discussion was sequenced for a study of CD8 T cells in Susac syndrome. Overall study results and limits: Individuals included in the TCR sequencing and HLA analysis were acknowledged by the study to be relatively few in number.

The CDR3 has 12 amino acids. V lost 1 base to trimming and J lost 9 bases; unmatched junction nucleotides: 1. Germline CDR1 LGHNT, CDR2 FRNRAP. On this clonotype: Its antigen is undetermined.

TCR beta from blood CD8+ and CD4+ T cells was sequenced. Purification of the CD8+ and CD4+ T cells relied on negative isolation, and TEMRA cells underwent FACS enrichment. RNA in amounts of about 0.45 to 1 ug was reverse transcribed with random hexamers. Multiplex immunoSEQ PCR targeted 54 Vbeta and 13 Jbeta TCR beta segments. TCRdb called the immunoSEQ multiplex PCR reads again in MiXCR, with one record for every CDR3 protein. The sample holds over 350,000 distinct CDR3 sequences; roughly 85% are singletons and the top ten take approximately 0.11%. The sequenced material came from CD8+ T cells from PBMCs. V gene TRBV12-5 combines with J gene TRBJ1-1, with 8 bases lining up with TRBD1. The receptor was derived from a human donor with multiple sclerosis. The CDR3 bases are TGTGCTAGTGGTTTGGACAGGGGGAAAGCTTTCTTT. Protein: CASGLDRGKAFF.